These 20 T cell receptor beta chains came from one sample sequenced in a study of blood T cell repertoires in COVID-19. Assay used: immunoSEQ multiplex PCR; TCRdb lists only in-frame clones, some missing. The sample holds 220,000 or so clones, 84% seen once. Specimen: PBMCs or T cells enriched from blood (not recorded which). These receptor sequences come from a woman in her thirties or forties who had recovered from COVID-19.

V is TRBV25-1 and J is TRBJ2-5, with 13 bases fitting TRBD2. Trimming at V came to 5 bases and at J to 5 bases, leaving 5 bases not matched to a gene. This CDR3 region has 15 residues. Per germline, CDR1 MGHDK and CDR2 SYGVNS. DNA of the CDR3: TGTGCCAGCAGTCCTCCGGGACTAGCGGGGGAGACCCAGTACTTC. Protein product: CASSPPGLAGETQYF.

The chain has TRBV5-1 and TRBJ2-1; tentatively, D is TRBD2 (5 bases). V dropped 2 bases and J dropped 4 bases, with 13 bases sitting between them. The length of the CDR3 is 15 residues. Germline loops: CDR1 SGHRS, CDR2 YFSETQ. The chain's CDR3 is CASSFGGGLYNEQFF. The CDR3 nucleotides are TGCGCCAGCAGCTTTGGCGGAGGACTGTACAATGAGCAGTTCTTC.

With respect to this clone: Mismatch with germline at one junction end may stem from a read error. The CDR3 DNA is TGTGCGAGCAGTGCACCATCGGGACTAGTGGGGGGGCTAGCCAAAAACATTCAGTACTTC. It is translated as CASSAPSGLVGGLAKNIQYF. The V and J genes are TRBV6-2 or TRBV6-3 and TRBJ2-4; 8 bases map to TRBD2. Germline V CDR1 and CDR2: MNHEY, SVGEGT. The CDR3 length is 20 residues.

For the CDR3, the DNA is TGTGCCAGCAGTTTTTCGGGACTAGCGGGAGGGAATGAGCAGTTCTTC. This sequence encodes CASSFSGLAGGNEQFF. The J gene is TRBJ2-1, the V gene TRBV28; 16 nucleotides match TRBD2. This CDR3 spans 16 amino acids. Germline V CDR1 and CDR2: MDHEN, SYDVKM. Trimming cost V 3 bases and J 7 bases; bases outside gene matches: 3.

The chain links TRBV20-1 to TRBJ2-1, with 8 bases that match TRBD2. Losses at the gene ends were 3 bases for V and 0 bases for J; bases not matched to a gene: 7. Germline values: CDR1 DFQATT, CDR2 SNEGSKA (reference sequence). The CDR3 totals 16 residues. CDR3 protein: CSASPREGSSYNEQFF. The CDR3 DNA follows: TGCAGTGCTAGTCCTCGGGAGGGGAGCTCCTACAATGAGCAGTTCTTC.

The chain joins TRBV18 to TRBJ2-2; 9 nucleotides line up with TRBD2. V dropped 3 bases and J dropped 2; count of bases not matched to a gene: 4. The CDR3 is 16 amino acids. The germline V gene has CDR1 KGHSH and CDR2 LQKENI. CDR3 nucleotides: TGTGCCAGCTCACCCGGACTAGCGATCAACACCGGGGAGCTGTTTTTT. Amino acids: CASSPGLAINTGELFF.

This clone occurred once. The rearrangement uses TRBV19 and TRBJ1-1, with 9 bases aligning to TRBD1. This CDR3 spans 13 amino acids. V lost 7 bases, J lost 2 bases, and 2 bases stayed unmatched. Germline V CDR1 and CDR2: LNHDA, SQIVND (reference sequence). The CDR3 reads CASKGQGNTEAFF. As DNA, the CDR3 is TGTGCCAGTAAGGGACAGGGCAACACTGAAGCTTTCTTT.

V usage is TRBV5-6 and J usage is TRBJ2-7; D remains ambiguous. Trimming removed 0 bases from V and 5 bases from J, with 12 bases in between. CDR3 length: 14 residues. Germline V lookup: CDR1 SGHDT, CDR2 YYEEEE. The CDR3 nucleotides are TGTGCCAGCAGCTTGGGAGGTCTTGGCAACGAGCAGTACGTC. It encodes CASSLGGLGNEQYV.

This clone was seen just once. The chain links TRBV3-1 (or the pseudogene TRBV3-2) to TRBJ1-1; D is unresolved. V was cut by 0 bases and J by 0 bases, with 20 bases left in between. Germline V gene sequence: CDR1 LGHDT, CDR2 YNNKEL (reference sequence). This CDR3 comprises 19 residues. CDR3 DNA: TGTGCCAGCAGCCAAGATTCTGTGCGCACAGTTATGTTGAACACTGAAGCTTTCTTT. Translation gives CASSQDSVRTVMLNTEAFF.

The chain couples TRBV11-2 to TRBJ1-5; 7 bases are a match to TRBD1. V shed 0 bases, J shed 6 bases, and the junction held 8 bases outside the gene matches. The CDR3 totals 16 residues. The germline CDR1 and CDR2 sequences are SGHAT and FQNNGV. CDR3 sequence: CASSLDYRGRSQPQHF. CDR3 bases: TGTGCCAGCAGCTTAGACTACAGGGGTAGGAGTCAGCCCCAGCATTTT.

This sequence joins TRBV19 and TRBJ1-4; D is perhaps TRBD1 (5 bases). The CDR3 has 16 residues. V was trimmed by 7 bases and J by 0 bases, leaving 15 bases between them. Germline V gene sequence: CDR1 LNHDA, CDR2 SQIVND (reference sequence). The CDR3 coding sequence is TGTGCCAGTACCCCTGGTTGGGGGGCAACTAATGAAAAACTGTTTTTT. This gives the protein CASTPGWGATNEKLFF. Supplemented by reference TRBV19 and TRBJ1-4, the full variable domain reads DGGITQSPKYLFRKEGQNVTLSCEQNLNHDAMYWYRQDPGQGLRLIYYSQIVNDFQKGDIAEGYSVSREKKESFPLTVTSAQKNPTAFYLCASTPGWGATNEKLFFGSGTQLSVL.

The chain links TRBV19 to TRBJ2-1; 8 nucleotides line up with TRBD2. V trimming: 0 bases; J trimming: 7 bases; junction bases outside the gene matches: 8. Germline lookup yields CDR1 LNHDA and CDR2 SQIVND (reference sequence). The CDR3 is 16 residues long. Here the CDR3 DNA reads TGTGCCAGTAGTATAGATGGTAGCGGGAAATCAAATGAGCAGTTCTTC. This encodes CASSIDGSGKSNEQFF.

The chain carries TRBV5-4 and TRBJ1-2; 9 bases fit TRBD1. Germline CDR1 SGHNT, CDR2 YYREEE (reference sequence). The J segment lost 4 bases and the V segment lost 1 base, leaving 8 bases of the junction unmatched. The CDR3 totals 16 residues. This CDR3 is CASSLWGQGGPYGYTF. CDR3 DNA: TGTGCCAGCAGCTTGTGGGGACAGGGAGGTCCCTATGGCTACACCTTC.

This chain joins TRBV3-1 (or the pseudogene TRBV3-2) and TRBJ2-1; 7 bases fit TRBD1. This CDR3 comprises 15 residues. Per the germline V gene, CDR1 is LGHDT and CDR2 is YNNKEL (reference sequence). V lost 4 bases to trimming and J lost 5 bases; unmatched junction nucleotides: 8. The CDR3 region has the DNA TGTGCCAGCAGCCCCATGGCAGGGGGAGACAATGAGCAGTTCTTC. Its protein is CASSPMAGGDNEQFF.

The chain uses TRBV27 and TRBJ2-7; D not resolved. Deletions cut 6 bases from V and 4 bases from J, with 16 bases between. CDR1 and CDR2 (germline): MNHEY, SMNVEV (reference sequence). This CDR3 is 14 amino acids long. This CDR3 is CASRRSTRPYEQYF. CDR3 nucleotides: TGTGCCAGCAGGCGCTCGACACGGCCGTACGAGCAGTACTTC.

This clone was seen just once. This chain connects TRBV5-1 to TRBJ1-1, with 7 positions matching TRBD1. Losses at the gene ends were 4 bases for V and 1 base for J; bases not matched to a gene: 4. The germline V gene encodes CDR1 SGHRS and CDR2 YFSETQ. The CDR3 has 14 amino acids. Here the CDR3 DNA reads TGCGCCAGCAGCATACAGGGGAAGAACACTGAAGCTTTCTTT. Its protein is CASSIQGKNTEAFF.

This clone was seen once. The chain carries TRBV19 and TRBJ1-2, with a tentative D call TRBD1 (6 bases). The CDR3 is 14 residues long. The germline V gene has CDR1 LNHDA and CDR2 SQIVND (reference sequence). Trimming stripped 4 bases from V and 2 bases from J, with 11 bases between. The CDR3 loop is CASSTGHRNYGYTF. The CDR3 DNA reads TGTGCCAGTAGTACGGGACATCGGAACTATGGCTACACCTTC.

The V gene is TRBV2, the J gene TRBJ2-1; 10 positions match TRBD1. There are 15 residues in the CDR3. V lost 5 bases to trimming and J lost 3 bases; unmatched junction nucleotides: 4. Germline CDR1 reads SNHLY; CDR2 reads FYNNEI. In nucleotides, the CDR3 is TGTGCCAGCAGTCGACAGGGGGCGGTCTACAATGAGCAGTTCTTC. Translated: CASSRQGAVYNEQFF. Using reference TRBV2 and TRBJ2-1 for the parts outside the CDR3, the full variable domain is EPEVTQTPSHQVTQMGQEVILRCVPISNHLYFYWYRQILGQKVEFLVSFYNNEISEKSEIFDDQFSVERPDGSNFTLKIRSTKLEDSAMYFCASSRQGAVYNEQFFGPGTRLTVL.

The chain carries TRBV5-1 and TRBJ2-4; tentatively, D is TRBD2 (6 bases). Trimming pared 2 bases from V and 6 bases from J, leaving 12 bases between. Germline CDR1 and CDR2: SGHRS and YFSETQ. The CDR3 has 14 amino acids. CDR3 nucleotide sequence: TGCGCCAGCAGCTTAGGTCGGAGGGGAAACATTCAGTACTTC. Translating gives CASSLGRRGNIQYF.

The chain combines TRBV2 with TRBJ1-4, with 7 bases aligning to TRBD1. This CDR3 contains 14 residues. The germline V gene encodes CDR1 SNHLY and CDR2 FYNNEI. After removal of 6 bases from V and 4 bases from J, the junction contained 5 bases not matched to a gene. Here the CDR3 reads CASRGGSHNEKLFF. The DNA of the CDR3 is TGTGCCAGCAGAGGGGGCAGCCATAATGAAAAACTGTTTTTT.